This T cell receptor beta chain was profiled in a study of CD8 T cells in Susac syndrome. Random hexamers were used to reverse transcribe an amount of about 0.45 to 1 ug RNA. A single record per CDR3 protein comes from TCRdb applying MiXCR to the immunoSEQ multiplex PCR reads. The table includes about 160,000 distinct CDR3 sequences, less than 95% detected once. The CDR3 is made up of 14 amino acids. Trimming pared 1 base from V and 5 bases from J, leaving 9 bases between. Germline V CDR1 and CDR2: SEHNR, FQNEAQ (reference sequence). The sequenced sample was CD4+ T cells from PBMCs. The receptor was isolated from a human donor with multiple sclerosis. The chain combines TRBV7-9 with TRBJ2-4, with D tentatively TRBD2 (5 bases). DNA for the CDR3: TGTGCCAGCAGCTTAGTTGGGCGGGAAAACATTCAGTACTTC. This gives the protein CASSLVGRENIQYF.